This T cell receptor beta chain was obtained from a study of Ad26.COV2.S vaccination and SARS-CoV-2 variants. The table came from immunoSEQ multiplex PCR; TCRdb's copy has only in-frame clones and leaves some out. The sample includes 430,000 or so clones, approximately 92% of them seen just once. Treatment denoted: over 15 received Ad26.COV2.S at low or high dose, single or two shots; about five received placebo; per-sample allocation not given. Day 63 following the first vaccine or placebo injection was when the samples were taken. This clone was observed a few times. The clonotype was recovered from a person aged 18-65 years who received the Ad26.COV2.S COVID-19 vaccine or a placebo. The specimen comprised peripheral blood, sampled in a trial of Ad26.COV2.S vaccine versus placebo.

The CDR3 reads CASSLGENQPQHF. The CDR3 DNA reads TGTGCCAGCAGTTTAGGGGAGAATCAGCCCCAGCATTTT. The V call is TRBV12-3 or TRBV12-4, the J call TRBJ1-5; unclear D gene. The ends were cut back, 1 base at V and 4 bases at J, with 5 bases in the middle. The CDR3 consists of 13 residues.